This TCR beta chain was captured in a study of control samples from healthy donors and cancer patients. The CDR3 sequence is 16 residues long. V lost 0 bases and J 6 bases, leaving 15 bases between the germline ends. Germline values: CDR1 MGHRA, CDR2 YSYEKL. Generated by immunoSEQ multiplex PCR, the TCRdb table keeps only in-frame clones and is missing some. The table lists about 51,000 clones, more than 70% of them singletons. The gene calls are TRBV4-1 and TRBJ2-1; D is perhaps TRBD1 (5 bases). Sequenced material: PBMCs. This clonotype was sampled from a man aged 45-65 years with head and neck cancer. The CDR3 region has the DNA TGCGCCAGCAGCCAAGATATCAGGGATATTGCCAATGAGCAGTTCTTC. It yields the protein CASSQDIRDIANEQFF.